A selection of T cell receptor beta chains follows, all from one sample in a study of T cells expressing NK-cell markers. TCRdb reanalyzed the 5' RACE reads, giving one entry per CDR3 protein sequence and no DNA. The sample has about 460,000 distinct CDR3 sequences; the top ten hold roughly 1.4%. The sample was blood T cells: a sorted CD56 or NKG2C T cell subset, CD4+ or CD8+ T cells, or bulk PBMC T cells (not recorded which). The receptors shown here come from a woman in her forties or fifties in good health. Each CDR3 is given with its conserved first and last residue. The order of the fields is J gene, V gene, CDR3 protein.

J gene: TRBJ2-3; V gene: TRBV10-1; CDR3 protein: CASRGLASTDTQYF
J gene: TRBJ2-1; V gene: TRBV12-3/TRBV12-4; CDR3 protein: CASSPGTSLYNEQFF
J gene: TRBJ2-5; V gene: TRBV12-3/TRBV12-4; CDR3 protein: CASSMTSAQETQYF
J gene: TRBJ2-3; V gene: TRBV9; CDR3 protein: CASTRLAGVGTDTQYF
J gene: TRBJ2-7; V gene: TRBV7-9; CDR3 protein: CASSHQRERGYEQYF
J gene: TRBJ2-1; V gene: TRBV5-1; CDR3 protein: CASSLAQGYDEQFF
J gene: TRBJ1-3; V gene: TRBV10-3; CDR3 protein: CAISDDPKRNTIYF
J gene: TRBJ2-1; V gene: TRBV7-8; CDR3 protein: CASTEVVYNEQFF
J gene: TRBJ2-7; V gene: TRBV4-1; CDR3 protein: CASSQAGLAILSYEQYF
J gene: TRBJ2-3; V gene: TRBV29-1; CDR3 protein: CSVEPGTVPDTQYF
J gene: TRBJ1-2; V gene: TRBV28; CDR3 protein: CASSGRRSYGYTF
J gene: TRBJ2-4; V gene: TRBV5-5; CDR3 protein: CASSLDVGLDKNIQYF
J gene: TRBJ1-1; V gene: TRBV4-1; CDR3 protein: CASSQHPTADTEAFF
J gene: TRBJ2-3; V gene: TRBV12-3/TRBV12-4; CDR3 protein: CASSSHGGGDPQDTQYF
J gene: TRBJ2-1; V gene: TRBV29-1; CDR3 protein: CSVEGPSGGAPYNEQFF
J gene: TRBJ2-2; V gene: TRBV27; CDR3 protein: CASSLTTGTSAIRELFF
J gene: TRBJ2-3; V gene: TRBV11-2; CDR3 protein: CASSFPVDTQYF
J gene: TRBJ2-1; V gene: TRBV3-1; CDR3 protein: CASSPPGLNEQFF
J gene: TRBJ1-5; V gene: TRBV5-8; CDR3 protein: CASSPGQGPHQPQHF
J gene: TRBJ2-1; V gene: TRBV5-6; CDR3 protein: CASSLAGTSSYNEQFF
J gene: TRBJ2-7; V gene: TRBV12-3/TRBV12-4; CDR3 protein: CASSLASGFGEQYF
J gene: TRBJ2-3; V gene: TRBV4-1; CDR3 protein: CASSQDHKAHTRTDTQYF
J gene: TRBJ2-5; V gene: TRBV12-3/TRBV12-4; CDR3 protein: CASSLWAPQETQYF
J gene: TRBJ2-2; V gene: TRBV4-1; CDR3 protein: CASSQLDRGNTGELFF
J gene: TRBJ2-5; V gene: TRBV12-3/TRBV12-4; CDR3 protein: CASSLASEETQYF
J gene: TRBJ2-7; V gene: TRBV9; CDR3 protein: CASSAGKGLALYEQYF